This T cell receptor (beta chain) originates from a study of blood T cell repertoires in COVID-19. Sequencing was performed with immunoSEQ multiplex PCR; in TCRdb, only in-frame clones are kept and a portion is missing. The sample shows about 490,000 clones, approximately 83% of them seen only once. The sequencing input was peripheral blood. This sequence originates from a human donor in a cohort sampled during active COVID-19.

CDR3 region: CASSLEGALSGANVLTF. In DNA, the CDR3 is TGCGCCAGCAGCTTGGAGGGGGCCCTCTCTGGGGCCAACGTCCTGACTTTC. The rearrangement joins TRBV5-1 to TRBJ2-6, with TRBD1 matching over 7 bases. J lost 0 bases, V lost 0 bases, and 3 bases had no gene match. Looked up from germline, CDR1 is SGHRS and CDR2 is YFSETQ. The CDR3 has 17 residues.